Below, 25 T cell receptor beta chains from the same sample are listed, as sequenced in a study of CD8+ T cells in alopecia areata. In each case, RNA was isolated and then reverse transcribed into cDNA as the sequencing template. Assay used: immunoSEQ multiplex PCR; TCRdb lists only in-frame clones, some missing. The table records nearly 200,000 clones, about three fifths of them present only once. Sample treatment: oral pan-JAK inhibitor, 5-10 mg twice daily. The source was CD4+ T cells sorted from blood, collected at week 24, from a patient treated with tofacitinib. These receptors came from a human donor with alopecia areata.

The chain combines TRBV30 with TRBJ2-1; TRBD2 is a possible D gene (5 bases). The germline V gene has CDR1 GTSNPN and CDR2 SVGIG (reference sequence). CDR3 length: 12 amino acids. V was pared by 2 bases and J by 11 bases, with 13 bases between. The CDR3 loop reads CAWSTRARQQFF. In nucleotides, the CDR3 is TGTGCCTGGAGTACTAGGGCCCGGCAGCAGTTCTTC.

This chain uses TRBV7-8 with TRBJ1-2; TRBD1 matches 8 bases. Germline lookup yields CDR1 SGHVS and CDR2 FQNEAQ. J lost 2 bases, V lost 5 bases, and 4 bases had no gene match. This CDR3 is built from 14 residues. The CDR3 DNA reads TGTGCCAGCAGCACCGACAGGGGAAACTATGGCTACACCTTC. Its translation is CASSTDRGNYGYTF.

V is TRBV30 and J is TRBJ1-4; no clear D. This CDR3 is built from 14 residues. Germline V gene data show CDR1 as GTSNPN and CDR2 as SVGIG (reference sequence). The V gene lost 0 bases and the J gene lost 0 bases, with 5 bases spanning the gap. In DNA form, the CDR3 reads TGTGCCTGGAGTGTTAGAGCAACTAATGAAAAACTGTTTTTT. Its translation is CAWSVRATNEKLFF.

This clone was found a few times. This chain uses TRBV30 with TRBJ2-7; D might be TRBD2 (7 bases). The CDR3 extends over 15 amino acids. Trimming removed 3 bases from V and 2 bases from J, with 17 bases in between. CDR1 is GTSNPN, CDR2 SVGIG, per germline (reference sequence). The CDR3 DNA reads TGTGCCTGGAGCCCGGGGGTCGGGGGGCCCTACGAGCAGTACTTC. Protein: CAWSPGVGGPYEQYF.

CDR3 in amino acids: CASSLLAGYNEQFF. The CDR3 nucleotides are TGTGCCAGCAGCTTACTAGCGGGGTACAATGAGCAGTTCTTC. J is TRBJ2-1 and V is TRBV7-9; 9 bases fit TRBD2. CDR3 length: 14 residues. V gave up 2 bases and J gave up 4 bases; unmatched junction bases: 0. The V gene's germline CDR1 is SEHNR and CDR2 FQNEAQ (reference sequence).

The CDR3: CSVGLAGRSYNEQFF. The CDR3 region has the DNA TGCAGCGTAGGACTAGCGGGACGATCCTACAATGAGCAGTTCTTC. The chain recombines TRBV29-1 with TRBJ2-1; 12 bases align to TRBD2. V shed 6 bases and J 1 base; nucleotides not matched to a gene: 4. CDR1 and CDR2 (germline): SQVTM, ANQGSEA. The CDR3 spans 15 residues.

This clone has just a few counts. The genes are TRBV6-1 and TRBJ1-5; possibly TRBD1 for D (6 bases). The V gene's germline CDR1 is MNHNS and CDR2 SASEGT. This CDR3 has 15 amino acids. V dropped 7 bases and J dropped 6 bases, with 19 bases sitting between them. The CDR3 region is CASIVGGGFGQPQHF. CDR3 nucleotide sequence: TGTGCCAGCATCGTGGGTGGGGGCTTCGGTCAGCCCCAGCATTTT.

Only a few counts were recorded for this clone. The rearrangement joins TRBV18 to TRBJ2-7, with D tentatively TRBD1 (5 bases). Trimming took off 2 bases at V and 5 bases at J, with 13 bases between the two ends. The germline V gene has CDR1 KGHSH and CDR2 LQKENI. This CDR3 comprises 14 residues. CDR3 region: CASSPIYDSNEQYF. Written as DNA, the CDR3 is TGTGCCAGCTCACCAATCTATGACAGCAACGAGCAGTACTTC. Variable domain in full (rest from reference TRBV18 and TRBJ2-7): NAGVMQNPRHLVRRRGQEARLRCSPMKGHSHVYWYRQLPEEGLKFMVYLQKENIIDESGMPKERFSAEFPKEGPSILRIQQVVRGDSAAYFCASSPIYDSNEQYFGPGTRLTVT.

This clone came up once. V usage is TRBV29-1 and J usage is TRBJ2-5; D is unclear. This CDR3 is built from 13 residues. Between the trimmed V and J ends, which lost 4 bases and 6 bases, there was a span of 15 bases. The germline V gene encodes CDR1 SQVTM and CDR2 ANQGSEA. The CDR3 loop is CSVVDPLPQTQYF. CDR3 bases: TGCAGCGTTGTGGATCCCCTTCCCCAGACCCAGTACTTC.

The chain couples TRBV7-2 to TRBJ2-5, with a weak D call TRBD1 (6 bases). Germline CDR1 is SGHTA and CDR2 is FQGNSA. The ends were cut back, 5 bases at V and 3 bases at J, with 16 bases in the middle. This CDR3 is 15 amino acids long. The CDR3 reads CASSAEGHPKETQYF. The CDR3 DNA reads TGTGCCAGCAGCGCCGAGGGACATCCCAAAGAGACCCAGTACTTC.

This chain's CDR3 is CATAVGDRLLIYEQYF. The CDR3 nucleotides read TGTGCCACCGCCGTTGGGGACAGGTTATTAATCTACGAGCAGTACTTC. The chain recombines TRBV10-3 with TRBJ2-7; 8 nucleotides match TRBD1. Germline CDR1 reads ENHRY; CDR2 reads SYGVKD. V gave up 10 bases and J gave up 3 bases; unmatched junction bases: 17. CDR3 length: 16 residues.

This chain connects TRBV7-2 to TRBJ2-2, with D possibly matching TRBD2 (5 bases). This CDR3 comprises 12 residues. Germline V gene sequence: CDR1 SGHTA, CDR2 FQGNSA. The V end lost 5 bases, the J end lost 7 bases, and 8 bases lay between the germline ends. CDR3 DNA: TGTGCCAGCAGCGGAAGCGGCGGGGAGCTGTTTTTT. This codes for CASSGSGGELFF.

This clone came up a few times. The gene calls are TRBV5-1 and TRBJ2-2; D may be TRBD2 (6 bases). The CDR3 has 16 residues. The germline gives CDR1 SGHRS, CDR2 YFSETQ. Trimming took off 0 bases at V and 5 bases at J, with 14 bases between the two ends. The CDR3 DNA sequence: TGCGCCAGCAGCTTGGGCTACGGGAGTTGGACCGGGGAGCTGTTTTTT. It translates to CASSLGYGSWTGELFF.

In DNA form, the CDR3 reads TGCGCCAGCAGCGTCGACAAAAACATTCAGTACTTC. Translating it yields CASSVDKNIQYF. The chain uses TRBV5-1 and TRBJ2-4, with D unresolved. The germline CDR1 and CDR2 sequences are SGHRS and YFSETQ. Trimming took 4 bases from V and 3 from J, leaving 5 bases between them. The CDR3 sequence is 12 residues long.

In nucleotides, the CDR3 is TGTGCCAGCAGTCGGACCGACAGCAATCAGCCCCAGCATTTT. It translates to CASSRTDSNQPQHF. This rearrangement joins TRBV6-5 to TRBJ1-5; D gene ambiguous. The CDR3 consists of 14 residues. Germline CDR1 and CDR2: MNHEY and SVGAGI. The V gene lost 5 bases and the J gene lost 1 base, with 9 bases spanning the gap.

The gene calls are TRBV29-1 and TRBJ2-3; 10 positions agree with TRBD1. The CDR3 runs to 14 residues. The V segment lost 7 bases and the J segment 0 bases; nucleotides outside the gene matches: 4. Germline loops: CDR1 SQVTM, CDR2 ANQGSEA. The CDR3 DNA sequence: TGCAGCGCTGACAGGGGGCTAAGCACAGATACGCAGTATTTT. Its translation is CSADRGLSTDTQYF.

The chain combines TRBV5-1 with TRBJ2-5, with 14 nucleotides matching TRBD2. CDR3 length: 16 residues. Germline loops: CDR1 SGHRS, CDR2 YFSETQ. V lost 6 bases to trimming and J lost 3 bases; unmatched junction nucleotides: 7. The CDR3 DNA is TGCGCCAGCATTCGGGGACTAGCGGGAGCGGAAGAGACCCAGTACTTC. It is translated as CASIRGLAGAEETQYF.

This chain connects TRBV27 to TRBJ1-5, with D tentatively TRBD1 (6 bases). This CDR3 is 13 amino acids long. Germline V CDR1 and CDR2: MNHEY, SMNVEV (reference sequence). Trimming left V 8 bases short and J 0 bases short, with 8 bases between. CDR3 amino acids: CASGQLSNQPQHF. As DNA, the CDR3 is TGTGCCAGCGGACAGCTTAGCAATCAGCCCCAGCATTTT.

Only a few counts were recorded for this clone. This rearrangement joins TRBV28 to TRBJ2-1; D is ambiguous. Trimming pared 4 bases from V and 7 bases from J, leaving 5 bases between. This CDR3 contains 11 residues. In germline, CDR1 is MDHEN, CDR2 SYDVKM. The CDR3 DNA is TGTGCCAGCAGTTCGAAGAATGAGCAGTTCTTC. It codes for CASSSKNEQFF.

The chain links TRBV30 to TRBJ2-7; 16 bases line up with TRBD2. This CDR3 is 17 amino acids long. Trimming cost V 3 bases and J 4 bases; bases outside gene matches: 9. CDR1 is GTSNPN and CDR2 is SVGIG in the germline V gene (reference sequence). CDR3 sequence reads: CAWRGTSGRVSHYEQYF. The CDR3 coding sequence is TGTGCCTGGAGAGGGACTAGCGGGAGGGTATCCCATTACGAGCAGTACTTC.

The rearrangement links TRBV27 to TRBJ2-5; D is possibly TRBD2 (6 bases). The length of the CDR3 is 14 residues. V lost 5 bases and J lost 5, with 15 bases in between. Germline CDR1 MNHEY, CDR2 SMNVEV (reference sequence). DNA for the CDR3: TGTGCCAGCAGTCCACTAGCCGCTCCCGAGACCCAGTACTTC. The encoded protein is CASSPLAAPETQYF.

The chain couples TRBV5-1 to TRBJ2-5; D uncertain. In germline, CDR1 is SGHRS, CDR2 YFSETQ. V dropped 0 bases and J dropped 4 bases, with 10 bases sitting between them. There are 14 residues in the CDR3. In nucleotides, the CDR3 is TGCGCCAGCAGCTTGGGGGAATTCAGAGAGACCCAGTACTTC. It specifies CASSLGEFRETQYF.

This clone was detected only once. This sequence joins TRBV7-9 and TRBJ1-4, with 9 nucleotides matching TRBD1. V was pared by 5 bases and J by 5 bases, with 6 bases of the junction left unmatched. This CDR3 is 15 amino acids long. Germline lookup yields CDR1 SEHNR and CDR2 FQNEAQ (reference sequence). The CDR3 DNA reads as TGTGCCAGCAGCCCTGCCGGGACAGGGAATGAAAAACTGTTTTTT. As protein: CASSPAGTGNEKLFF.

The V gene is TRBV7-9, the J gene TRBJ1-5; D gene ambiguous. Germline CDR1 SEHNR, CDR2 FQNEAQ (reference sequence). Trimming removed 5 bases from V and 8 bases from J, with 10 bases in between. CDR3 length equals 12 residues. The CDR3 is CASSPEGEPQHF. CDR3 sequence (DNA): TGTGCCAGCAGCCCCGAGGGCGAGCCCCAGCATTTT.

The chain combines TRBV7-2 with TRBJ2-3; 7 nucleotides match TRBD2. J gave up 4 bases and V 2 bases, and 6 bases lay outside the gene matches. CDR1 and CDR2 from the germline V gene are SGHTA and FQGNSA. The CDR3 spans 15 residues. The DNA of the CDR3 is TGTGCCAGCAGCTTACGCGGGAGTAGCGCAGATACGCAGTATTTT. This sequence encodes CASSLRGSSADTQYF.